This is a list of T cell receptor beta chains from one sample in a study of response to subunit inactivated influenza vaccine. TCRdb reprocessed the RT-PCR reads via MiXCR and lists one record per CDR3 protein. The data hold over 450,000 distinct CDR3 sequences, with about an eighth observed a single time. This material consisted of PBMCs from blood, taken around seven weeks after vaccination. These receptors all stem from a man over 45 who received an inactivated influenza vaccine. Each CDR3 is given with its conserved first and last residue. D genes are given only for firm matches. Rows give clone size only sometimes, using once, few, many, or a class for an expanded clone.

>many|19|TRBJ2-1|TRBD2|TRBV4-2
TGTGCCAGCAGCCAAGATCTTTGGCCTAGCGGCGCGTCCTACAATGAGCAGTTCTTC
CASSQDLWPSGASYNEQFF
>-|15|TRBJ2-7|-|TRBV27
TGTGCCAGCAGTTTAGGGGGCTCGGGTCCCTACGAGCAGTACTTC
CASSLGGSGPYEQYF
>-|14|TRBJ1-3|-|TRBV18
TGTGCCAGCTCACATGGACAGTCTGGAAACACCATATATTTT
CASSHGQSGNTIYF
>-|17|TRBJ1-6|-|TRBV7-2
TGTGCCAGCAGCTTAGTATACCCGGGGAAGGTTGGTTCACCCCTCCACTTT
CASSLVYPGKVGSPLHF
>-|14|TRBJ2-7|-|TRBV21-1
TGTGCCAGCAGCAAGGTGGAGAGGGTTCACGAGCAGTACTTC
CASSKVERVHEQYF
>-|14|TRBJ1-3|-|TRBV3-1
TGTGCCACCTCAAGATCGGAGATCGGAAACACCATATATTTT
CATSRSEIGNTIYF
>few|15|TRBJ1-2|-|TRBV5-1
TGCGCCAGCAGCTTGTTCAGTGAGACTAACTATGGCTACACCTTC
CASSLFSETNYGYTF
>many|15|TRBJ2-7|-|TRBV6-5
TGTGCCAGCAGTTACCTGACAGCAGCCTCCTACGAGCAGTACTTC
CASSYLTAASYEQYF
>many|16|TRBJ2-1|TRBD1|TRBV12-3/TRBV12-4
TGTGCCAGCAGTTTAGACGGGACAGGCCCCTACAATGAGCAGTTCTTC
CASSLDGTGPYNEQFF
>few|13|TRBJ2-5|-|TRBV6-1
TGTGCCAGCAGTGGGGCAGGCCAAGAGACCCAGTACTTC
CASSGAGQETQYF
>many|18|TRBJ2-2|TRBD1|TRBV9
TGTGCCAGCAGCGGATCATTTACCGGGACAGGGGTTACCGGGGAGCTGTTTTTT
CASSGSFTGTGVTGELFF